The present T cell receptor beta chain was sequenced within a study of T cell repertoires in aging, cancer and after chemotherapy. The CDR3 is 13 residues long. Trimming at V came to 3 bases and at J to 13 bases, leaving 9 bases not matched to a gene. TRB rearrangements spanning V, D and J were amplified using mixed TRB-A/B primers. MiXCR, applied by TCRdb to the multiplex PCR reads, yields one record per CDR3 protein. The sample contains over 10,000 distinct CDR3 sequences, around 23% of which appear only once. Amplification of TCR beta used genomic DNA extracted from peripheral blood. This sequence originates from a human donor in good health. Sequenced: blood. The V call is TRBV12-3 or TRBV12-4, the J call TRBJ2-5; 9 nucleotides align to TRBD1. The CDR3 region is CASSFAGQGRRYF. Written as DNA, the CDR3 is TGTGCCAGCAGTTTTGCGGGACAGGGTAGAAGGTACTTC.